This T cell receptor (beta chain) was recorded in a study of shared clonotypes between healthy human individuals. TCRdb's table, derived via immunoSEQ multiplex PCR, lists solely in-frame clones and lacks some. The repertoire holds about 2.3 million clones, more than 85% seen once, with 0.39% in the top ten. This clone has only one observation. Germline V gene data show CDR1 as SGHNT and CDR2 as YYREEE (reference sequence). The CDR3 length is 17 residues. Deletions cut 2 bases from V and 5 bases from J, with 22 bases between. The TCR was taken from a man between 18 and 29 years old in good health. Some clones in this sample may be carry-over from other donors' samples. The chain is built from TRBV5-4 and TRBJ1-1; maybe TRBD1 (5 bases). The sequenced sample consisted of naive CD4+ T cells from PBMCs. The subset was: CD45RA+ positively selected. CDR3 bases: TGTGCCAGCAGCTTAGGAGGGGCGCGGGGAACTTGGACTGAAGCTTTCTTT. Translated: CASSLGGARGTWTEAFF. The full variable domain, with the rest looked up from reference TRBV5-4 and TRBJ1-1, is ETGVTQSPTHLIKTRGQQVTLRCSSQSGHNTVSWYQQALGQGPQFIFQYYREEENGRGNFPPRFSGLQFPNYSSELNVNALELDDSALYLCASSLGGARGTWTEAFFGQGTRLTVV.